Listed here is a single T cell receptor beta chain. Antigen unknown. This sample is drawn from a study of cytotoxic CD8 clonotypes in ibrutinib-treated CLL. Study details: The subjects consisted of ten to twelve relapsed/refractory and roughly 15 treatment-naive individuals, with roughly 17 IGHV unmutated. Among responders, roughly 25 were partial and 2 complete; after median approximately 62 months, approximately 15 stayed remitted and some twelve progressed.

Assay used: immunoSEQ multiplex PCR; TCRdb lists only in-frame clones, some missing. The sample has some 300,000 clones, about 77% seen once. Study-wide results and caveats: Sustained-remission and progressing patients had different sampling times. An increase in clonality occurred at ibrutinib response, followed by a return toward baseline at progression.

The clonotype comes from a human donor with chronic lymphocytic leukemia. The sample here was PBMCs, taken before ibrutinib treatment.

The CDR3 here is CASSLGLAGGDEQFF. DNA of the CDR3: TGTGCCAGCAGCTTAGGACTAGCGGGTGGCGATGAGCAGTTCTTC. The rearrangement joins TRBV11-3 to TRBJ2-1, with 10 nucleotides matching TRBD2. The V segment lost 1 base and the J segment 8 bases; nucleotides outside the gene matches: 5. The CDR3 spans 15 residues. Looked up from germline, CDR1 is SGHNT and CDR2 is YENEEA.